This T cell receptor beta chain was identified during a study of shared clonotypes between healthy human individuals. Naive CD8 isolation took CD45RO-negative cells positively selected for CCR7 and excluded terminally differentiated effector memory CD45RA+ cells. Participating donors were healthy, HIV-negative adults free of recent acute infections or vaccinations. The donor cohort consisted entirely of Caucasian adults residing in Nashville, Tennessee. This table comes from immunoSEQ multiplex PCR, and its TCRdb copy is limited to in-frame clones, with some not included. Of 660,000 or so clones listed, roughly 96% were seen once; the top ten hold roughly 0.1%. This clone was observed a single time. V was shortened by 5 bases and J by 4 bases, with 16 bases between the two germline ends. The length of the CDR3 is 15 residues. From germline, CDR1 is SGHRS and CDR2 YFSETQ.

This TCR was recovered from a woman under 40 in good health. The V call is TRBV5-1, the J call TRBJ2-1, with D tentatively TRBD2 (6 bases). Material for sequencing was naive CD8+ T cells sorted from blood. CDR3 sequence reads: CASRPLGDLYNEQFF. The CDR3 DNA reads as TGCGCCAGCAGACCTCTCGGGGACTTATACAATGAGCAGTTCTTC.